This T cell receptor (beta chain) came from a study of low-dose radiotherapy and immunotherapy resistance in tumors. In the study overall: Cyclophosphamide was given intravenously at 200 mg/m2 every two weeks, and each dose came one day before radiation and immunotherapy.

Time point reported: before trial treatment. Those who qualified had advanced solid tumors (lacking tumor-infiltrating lymphocytes). Priming of first-strand cDNA relied on TRAV- and TRBV-specific primers (covering alpha and beta chains). Over about 19 PCR cycles, TCRs were amplified from a constant-region primer and V-primer adapter. Isolated mRNA was amplified by in vitro transcription. TCRdb called the reads again in MiXCR, with one record for every CDR3 protein. The table lists approximately 70,000 distinct CDR3 sequences, around 32% of them singletons, with approximately 10% in the top ten. This clonotype occurred many times. The CDR3 extends over 14 amino acids. After removal of 4 bases from V and 2 bases from J, the junction contained 5 bases not matched to a gene. Germline CDR1 and CDR2: SEHNR and FQNEAQ (reference sequence).

The clonotype was recovered from a female donor with ovarian cancer. The specimen was PBMCs, collected before treatment. This chain links TRBV7-9 with TRBJ2-7; TRBD2 agrees at 7 bases. The CDR3 DNA reads TGTGCCAGCAGCTCCGGCGGGAGCACCTACGAGCAGTACTTC. The encoded protein is CASSSGGSTYEQYF.